One and the same sample provided the 10 T cell receptor beta chains below, sequenced in a study of T cell changes during pregnancy in multiple sclerosis. TCRdb keeps only in-frame clones here, not all; method: immunoSEQ multiplex PCR. The table has 65,000 to 80,000 clones, 80% to 95% seen once. Sequenced here: peripheral blood, sampled in the first trimester of pregnancy. These receptors were taken from a female donor with multiple sclerosis, enrolled in a pregnancy study.

J is TRBJ2-1 and V is TRBV9; 10 bases align to TRBD2. CDR1 is SGDLS and CDR2 is YYNGEE in the germline V gene. The CDR3 is made up of 20 amino acids. With V trimmed by 0 bases and J by 3 bases, 15 bases remained unmatched. CDR3 residues: CASSVDPLAGAEGGYNEQFF. As DNA, the CDR3 is TGTGCCAGCAGCGTAGACCCTCTAGCGGGAGCCGAGGGAGGCTACAATGAGCAGTTCTTC. The variable domain in full, with the rest retrieved from reference TRBV9 and TRBJ2-1, is DSGVTQTPKHLITATGQRVTLRCSPRSGDLSVYWYQQSLDQGLQFLIQYYNGEERAKGNILERFSAQQFPDLHSELNLSSLELGDSALYFCASSVDPLAGAEGGYNEQFFGPGTRLTVL.

The V call is TRBV5-1, the J call TRBJ2-5, with D possibly matching TRBD2 (6 bases). The CDR3 runs to 11 residues. Deletions cut 5 bases from V and 4 bases from J, with 6 bases between. Germline V gene sequence: CDR1 SGHRS, CDR2 YFSETQ. CDR3 in amino acids: CASREGETQYF. The CDR3 DNA follows: TGCGCCAGCAGGGAGGGAGAGACCCAGTACTTC.

This clone was detected a few times. The chain employs TRBV21-1 and TRBJ1-6. TRBV21-1 is termed a pseudogene. This CDR3 has 13 residues. CDR3: CASSKDNDSPLHF. CDR3 DNA: TGTGCCAGCAGCAAAGATAATGATTCACCCCTCCACTTT.

As to this clone: At one end, the junction sequence differs from germline, possibly due to a read error. V usage is TRBV7-6 and J usage is TRBJ2-1, with D tentatively TRBD1 (6 bases). Germline CDR1 is SGHVS and CDR2 is FNYEAQ. The CDR3 sequence is 14 residues long. The CDR3 loop reads CTSSLAPTGLEQFF. In nucleotides, the CDR3 is TGTACCAGCAGCTTAGCGCCAACAGGGCTTGAGCAGTTCTTC.

The chain couples TRBV7-6 to TRBJ2-1, with D perhaps matching TRBD2 (6 bases). The CDR3 is 14 amino acids. Deletions cut 0 bases from V and 9 bases from J, with 12 bases between. Germline V gene lookup returns CDR1 SGHVS and CDR2 FNYEAQ. CDR3 loop: CASSLARRGGEQFF. As DNA, the CDR3 is TGTGCCAGCAGCTTAGCGAGGCGGGGCGGTGAGCAGTTCTTC.

The CDR3 is CASSFSRADLVYNYGYTF. DNA of the CDR3: TGTGCCAGCAGTTTCAGCAGGGCAGACCTCGTTTATAACTATGGCTACACCTTC. The chain combines TRBV7-9 with TRBJ1-2, with D maybe TRBD1 (5 bases). The CDR3 runs 18 residues. Trimming removed 6 bases at V and 1 base at J, with 24 bases between. Germline CDR1 reads SEHNR; CDR2 reads FQNEAQ (reference sequence). Looking up the rest from reference TRBV7-9 and TRBJ1-2 gives the full variable domain: DTGVSQNPRHKITKRGQNVTFRCDPISEHNRLYWYRQTLGQGPEFLTYFQNEAQLEKSRLLSDRFSAERPKGSFSTLEIQRTEQGDSAMYLCASSFSRADLVYNYGYTFGSGTRLTVV.

The rearrangement uses TRBV4-3 and TRBJ2-1; weak D call: TRBD2 (5 bases). Trimming cost V 0 bases and J 9 bases, with 9 bases left between them. Germline assignment: CDR1 LGHNA and CDR2 YSLEER. The CDR3 runs 13 residues. The DNA for the CDR3 is TGCGCCAGCAGCCAAGATCTTCGGGGTGAGCAGTTCTTC. Protein: CASSQDLRGEQFF.

This chain links TRBV4-2 with TRBJ1-5, with 8 bases identical to TRBD1. Germline loops: CDR1 LGHNA, CDR2 YNFKEQ. Losses at the gene ends were 1 base for V and 5 bases for J; bases not matched to a gene: 1. This CDR3 contains 14 residues. The CDR3 DNA reads as TGTGCCAGCAGCCAAGCAGGGGGCCATCAGCCCCAGCATTTT. This codes for CASSQAGGHQPQHF.

V and J are TRBV4-1 and TRBJ2-1, with 9 bases identical to TRBD1. This CDR3 contains 15 residues. The ends lost 0 bases at V and 9 bases at J; junction bases unmatched: 6. Germline CDR1 MGHRA, CDR2 YSYEKL. CDR3 bases: TGCGCCAGCAGCCAAGACCGGGACAGGGTATTTGAGCAGTTCTTC. Its translation: CASSQDRDRVFEQFF.

In this sample, this clone turned up once. The rearrangement uses TRBV6-5 and TRBJ1-1; 7 bases fit TRBD1. After removal of 4 bases from V and 4 bases from J, the junction contained 6 bases not matched to a gene. Germline V gene lookup returns CDR1 MNHEY and CDR2 SVGAGI. The CDR3 has 14 amino acids. The CDR3 coding sequence is TGTGCCAGCAGTTCGACAGGGCTGGGCACTGAAGCTTTCTTT. Amino acids: CASSSTGLGTEAFF.